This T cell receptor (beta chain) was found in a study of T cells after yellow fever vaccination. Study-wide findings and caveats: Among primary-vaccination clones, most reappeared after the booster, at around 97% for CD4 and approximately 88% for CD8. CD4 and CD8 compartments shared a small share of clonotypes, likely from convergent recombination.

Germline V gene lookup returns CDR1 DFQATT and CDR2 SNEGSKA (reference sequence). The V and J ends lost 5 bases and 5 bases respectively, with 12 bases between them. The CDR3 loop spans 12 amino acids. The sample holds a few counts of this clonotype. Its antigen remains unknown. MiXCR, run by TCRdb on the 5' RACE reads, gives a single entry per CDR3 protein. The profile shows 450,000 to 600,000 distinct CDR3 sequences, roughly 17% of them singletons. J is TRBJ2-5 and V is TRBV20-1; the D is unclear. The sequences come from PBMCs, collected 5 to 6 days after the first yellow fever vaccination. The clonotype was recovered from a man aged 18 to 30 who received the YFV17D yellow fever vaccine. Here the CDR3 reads CSALGSGETQYF. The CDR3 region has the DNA TGCAGTGCTCTGGGGTCCGGGGAGACCCAGTACTTC.